This T cell receptor beta chain is drawn from a study of T cell repertoires in cytomegalovirus infection. Overall study: Researchers turned to recently identified HLA-C-restricted CMV epitopes as well as well-studied HLA-B-restricted ones. Whole-study results and caveats: The ex vivo response was dominated by HLA-C-restricted CMV-specific TCR beta clonotypes.

Concerning this clonotype itself: The antigen remains undetermined. One end of the junction fails to match germline, which may point to a read error.

TCRdb ran MiXCR on the reads and lists one entry per CDR3 protein. The sample consists of about 310,000 distinct CDR3 sequences, roughly 25% of them appearing once. This CDR3 contains 12 residues. Germline loops: CDR1 GTSNPN, CDR2 SVGIG (reference sequence). The V and J genes are TRBV30 and TRBJ1-1, with 7 bases lining up with TRBD1. The material sequenced was cultured PBMCs, taken from culture after CMV antigen stimulation. The sequence came from a human donor in good health (CMV status not recorded). Some clones in this sample may be carry-over from other donors' samples. As DNA, the CDR3 is TGTGCCTTGGGACAGCTTAACACTGAAGCTCTCTTT. It is translated as CALGQLNTEALF. Using reference TRBV30 and TRBJ1-1 for the parts outside the CDR3, the full variable domain is SQTIHQWPATLVQPVGSPLSLECTVEGTSNPNLYWYRQAAGRGLQLLFYSVGIGQISSEVPQNLSASRPQDRQFILSSKKLLLSDSGFYLCALGQLNTEALFGQGTRLTVV.